Below, 2 T cell receptor beta chains from the same sample are listed, as sequenced in a study of T cell responses to AZD1222 COVID-19 vaccine. The method was immunoSEQ multiplex PCR; TCRdb's version includes in-frame clones alone and lacks a portion of them. The sample consists of about 120,000 clones, approximately 87% of them appearing once. Here the sequenced sample was peripheral blood, taken on day 0 of AZD1222 vaccination. The receptors originated from an adult in good health.

This clone has just one count. This chain uses TRBV4-1 with TRBJ1-2, with D tentatively TRBD1 (6 bases). CDR1 is MGHRA and CDR2 is YSYEKL in the germline V gene. This CDR3 has 16 amino acids. The germline V and J ends were trimmed by 0 bases and 5 bases, with 16 bases remaining between them. CDR3 residues: CASSQERGTPAYGYTF. DNA of the CDR3: TGCGCCAGCAGCCAAGAAAGGGGGACACCGGCTTATGGCTACACCTTC.

This chain links TRBV5-1 with TRBJ1-2; D possibly corresponds to TRBD1 (5 bases). The CDR3 contains 15 residues. Germline-derived CDR1 and CDR2 are SGHRS and YFSETQ. Between the trimmed V and J ends, which lost 4 bases and 0 bases, there was a span of 13 bases. CDR3 sequence reads: CASSPSGGANYGYTF. DNA of the CDR3: TGCGCCAGCAGCCCTAGCGGGGGAGCTAACTATGGCTACACCTTC.